What follows are 21 T cell receptor beta chains derived from one specimen sequenced in a study of CD8 T cells in Susac syndrome. Reverse transcription used roughly 0.45 to 1 ug RNA and random hexamers. TCRdb reanalysed the immunoSEQ multiplex PCR reads using MiXCR and keeps one entry per CDR3 protein. The table lists 150,000 to 200,000 distinct CDR3 sequences, about 91% of them singletons, with over 0.075% in the top ten. Input material: CD4+ T cells from PBMCs. The receptors come from a human donor with Susac syndrome.

The V gene is TRBV6-2 or TRBV6-3, the J gene TRBJ1-6; perhaps TRBD1 as D (6 bases). The ends were cut back, 7 bases at V and 8 bases at J, with 15 bases in the middle. In germline, CDR1 is MNHEY, CDR2 SVGEGT. This CDR3 is built from 14 residues. CDR3 residues: CASNREDSDSPLHF. The CDR3 region has the DNA TGTGCCAGCAACAGGGAGGATTCGGATTCACCCCTCCACTTT.

The rearrangement links TRBV30 to TRBJ2-7; 10 nucleotides line up with TRBD1. CDR1 GTSNPN and CDR2 SVGIG come from the germline V gene (reference sequence). The CDR3 is made up of 15 amino acids. The junction had 6 bases not matched to a gene; V was cut back by 2 bases and J by 2 bases. The CDR3 bases are TGTGCCTGGAGTAAACCGGGACAGGGGACCTACGAGCAGTACTTC. Its translation is CAWSKPGQGTYEQYF.

In this sample, this clonotype turned up once. The chain couples TRBV7-2 to TRBJ2-7; 9 positions match TRBD2. The CDR3 totals 17 residues. The V segment lost 2 bases and the J segment 0 bases; nucleotides outside the gene matches: 8. Germline values: CDR1 SGHTA, CDR2 FQGNSA. CDR3 region: CASSLKASGVNSYEQYF. CDR3 sequence (DNA): TGTGCCAGCAGCTTAAAGGCTAGCGGGGTCAACTCCTACGAGCAGTACTTC.

The chain carries TRBV10-3 and TRBJ1-1; a weak D match, TRBD1 (5 bases). The CDR3 has 12 residues. Looked up from germline, CDR1 is ENHRY and CDR2 is SYGVKD. Deletions cut 11 bases from V and 9 bases from J, with 19 bases between. Here the CDR3 reads CAAGTDGTKAFF. DNA of the CDR3: TGTGCCGCCGGGACGGATGGCACCAAAGCTTTCTTT.

The chain uses TRBV15 and TRBJ1-1; the D is unclear. CDR3 length: 13 amino acids. V lost 1 base to trimming and J lost 7 bases, with 10 bases between them. CDR1 LNHNV and CDR2 YYDKDF come from the germline V gene (reference sequence). The CDR3 loop reads CATSRVFRNEAFF. The CDR3 DNA follows: TGTGCCACCAGCAGAGTTTTTAGGAATGAAGCTTTCTTT.

The V gene is TRBV9, the J gene TRBJ2-3, with 11 bases lining up with TRBD2. Trimming removed 0 bases from V and 3 bases from J; junction bases left unmatched: 3. Germline CDR1 SGDLS, CDR2 YYNGEE. This CDR3 contains 16 residues. CDR3 sequence: CASSVAPSGRTDTQYF. For the CDR3, the DNA is TGTGCCAGCAGCGTAGCCCCTAGCGGGAGGACAGATACGCAGTATTTT.

The genes are TRBV20-1 and TRBJ2-5, with 7 bases lining up with TRBD1. V lost 5 bases and J lost 5; bases outside the gene matches: 8. Germline V CDR1 and CDR2: DFQATT, SNEGSKA (reference sequence). The CDR3 spans 13 residues. The CDR3 sequence: CSADFRGMETQYF. The CDR3 DNA is TGCAGTGCTGATTTCAGGGGGATGGAGACCCAGTACTTC.

The chain has TRBV4-1 and TRBJ2-3; possible D gene TRBD1, 6 bases. The V gene's germline CDR1 is MGHRA and CDR2 YSYEKL. V was trimmed by 0 bases and J by 4 bases, leaving 11 bases between them. The length of the CDR3 is 15 residues. The CDR3 loop reads CASSQDQGTSDTQYF. The CDR3 DNA reads TGCGCCAGCAGCCAAGATCAGGGGACCTCAGATACGCAGTATTTT.

The rearrangement joins TRBV12-3 or TRBV12-4 to TRBJ1-2; D uncertain. V dropped 6 bases and J dropped 7 bases, with 15 bases sitting between them. The CDR3 is made up of 13 amino acids. Here the CDR3 reads CASSPLFFGGYTF. The CDR3 DNA reads TGTGCCAGCAGCCCTCTCTTCTTCGGTGGCTACACCTTC.

This clonotype came up once. This chain uses TRBV27 with TRBJ1-1; the D is unclear. The germline V and J ends were trimmed by 2 bases and 1 base, with 8 bases remaining between them. Germline CDR1 MNHEY, CDR2 SMNVEV (reference sequence). The CDR3 totals 14 residues. The chain's CDR3 is CASSLVRTNTEAFF. Written as DNA, the CDR3 is TGTGCCAGCAGTTTAGTCAGGACGAACACTGAAGCTTTCTTT.

V usage is TRBV27 and J usage is TRBJ2-4; TRBD1 matches at 7 bases. CDR3 length: 18 amino acids. The V gene end was trimmed by 6 bases and the J gene end by 3 bases; junction bases not matched to a gene: 17. The V gene's germline CDR1 is MNHEY and CDR2 SMNVEV (reference sequence). Here the CDR3 reads CASSPLGQSRGGKNIQYF. Here the CDR3 DNA reads TGTGCCAGCAGCCCACTGGGACAGTCAAGAGGGGGCAAAAACATTCAGTACTTC.

J is TRBJ2-3 and V is TRBV2; no clear D gene. V lost 1 base and J 11 bases, leaving 10 bases between the germline ends. The germline V gene encodes CDR1 SNHLY and CDR2 FYNNEI. The CDR3 covers 12 residues. The CDR3, as DNA: TGTGCCAGCAGTGAAGAACCCCTGGGGCAGTATTTT. It yields the protein CASSEEPLGQYF.

The V gene is TRBV6-1, the J gene TRBJ2-5, with unresolved D. The CDR3 runs 14 residues. Trimming shortened V by 2 bases and J by 2 bases, and 9 bases separated the two germline ends. The germline V gene encodes CDR1 MNHNS and CDR2 SASEGT. CDR3 coding DNA: TGTGCCAGCAGTGAAACGCAGGTACAAGAGACCCAGTACTTC. Protein sequence: CASSETQVQETQYF.

V and J are TRBV12-2 and TRBJ2-4. TRBV12-2 is reported as a pseudogene. The CDR3 is made up of 15 amino acids. The CDR3 loop is CASRGRWAAKNIQYF. Here the CDR3 DNA reads TGTGCAAGTCGCGGTCGTTGGGCAGCCAAAAACATTCAGTACTTC.

This clonotype was seen a single time. The chain links TRBV2 to TRBJ2-1; perhaps TRBD1 as D (5 bases). The CDR3 sequence is 14 residues long. CDR1 is SNHLY, CDR2 FYNNEI, per germline. V shed 2 bases and J shed 9 bases, with 14 bases lying between them. The CDR3 DNA reads as TGTGCCAGCAGTGAAAGTAAACAGGCGGTTGAGCAGTTCTTC. Amino acids: CASSESKQAVEQFF.

The V and J genes are TRBV27 and TRBJ2-1; D may be TRBD2 (6 bases). Germline V gene sequence: CDR1 MNHEY, CDR2 SMNVEV (reference sequence). This CDR3 has 14 residues. V was trimmed by 5 bases and J by 5 bases, leaving 13 bases between them. CDR3 bases: TGTGCCAGCAGTGGGGACTTTATAGACAATGAGCAGTTCTTC. It encodes CASSGDFIDNEQFF.

This rearrangement joins TRBV3-1 to TRBJ2-7; D unclear. The germline V gene has CDR1 LGHDT and CDR2 YNNKEL (reference sequence). The CDR3 totals 15 residues. Trimming stripped 0 bases from V and 5 bases from J, with 14 bases between. Here the CDR3 DNA reads TGTGCCAGCAGCCAAGAGGGCCAGGTGGTCCACGAGCAGTACTTC. Its translation is CASSQEGQVVHEQYF.

This chain joins TRBV10-3 and TRBJ1-4; D perhaps matches TRBD1 (5 bases). V gave up 8 bases and J gave up 8 bases, with 12 bases separating them. The CDR3 length is 12 residues. Germline V gene data show CDR1 as ENHRY and CDR2 as SYGVKD. In nucleotides, the CDR3 is TGTGCCATCGGGGGAGGTCGAGAAAAACTGTTTTTT. It translates to CAIGGGREKLFF.

The V gene is TRBV3-1, the J gene TRBJ1-1; the match to TRBD1 covers 8 bases. CDR1 and CDR2 from the germline V gene are LGHDT and YNNKEL (reference sequence). The V and J ends lost 0 bases and 1 base, in that order; junction bases with no gene match: 1. The CDR3 has 15 amino acids. This CDR3 is CASSQEGTGNTEAFF. CDR3 coding DNA: TGTGCCAGCAGCCAAGAAGGGACAGGGAACACTGAAGCTTTCTTT. Using reference TRBV3-1 and TRBJ1-1 for the parts outside the CDR3, the full variable domain is DTAVSQTPKYLVTQMGNDKSIKCEQNLGHDTMYWYKQDSKKFLKIMFSYNNKELIINETVPNRFSPKSPDKAHLNLHINSLELGDSAVYFCASSQEGTGNTEAFFGQGTRLTVV.

The chain recombines TRBV20-1 with TRBJ2-1, with 8 bases identical to TRBD2. Germline-derived CDR1 and CDR2 are DFQATT and SNEGSKA (reference sequence). The trim removed 0 bases at V and 0 bases at J, leaving 13 bases unmatched. The CDR3 spans 19 residues. CDR3 sequence (DNA): TGCAGTGCTAGAGATCAGCAGCGGGGGTTCGCACGCTCCTACAATGAGCAGTTCTTC. Its translation: CSARDQQRGFARSYNEQFF.

The chain links TRBV12-3 or TRBV12-4 to TRBJ1-4, with TRBD1 identical over 9 bases. This CDR3 spans 14 amino acids. V was clipped by 4 bases and J by 7 bases; unmatched bases: 4. The CDR3: CASSSTGGGEKLFF. CDR3 nucleotides: TGTGCCAGCAGTTCAACAGGGGGCGGTGAAAAACTGTTTTTT.